This T cell receptor beta chain was observed in a study of T cells after yellow fever vaccination. Whole-study results and caveats: On re-exposure, the response was weaker but peaked faster, at day 5 versus 15.

Concerning this clonotype itself: No antigen is known for it.

Trimming removed 7 bases from V and 6 bases from J, with 12 bases in between. Germline-derived CDR1 and CDR2 are LNHDA and SQIVND (reference sequence). This CDR3 comprises 12 residues. It was through 5'RACE template switching that TCR cDNA was made, with a universal primer site and UMIs added. MiXCR, run by TCRdb on the 5' RACE reads, gives a single entry per CDR3 protein. The repertoire holds some 500,000 distinct CDR3 sequences, with roughly 13% as singletons. The TCR was taken from a man between 25 and 39 years old who received the YFV17D yellow fever vaccine. Sequencing used PBMCs, obtained on the day of the yellow fever booster vaccination. The V call is TRBV19, the J call TRBJ1-1; D not resolved. The CDR3 reads CASIGSDAEAFF. CDR3 nucleotides: TGTGCCAGTATAGGGTCGGACGCTGAAGCTTTCTTT.